This note documents a single TCR beta chain sequence. TCRdb keeps only in-frame clones here, not all; method: immunoSEQ multiplex PCR. Here the sample spans around 79,000 clones, more than 90% being singletons. The entry originates in a study of technical replicates of blood from a handful of donors. Germline values: CDR1 SGDLS, CDR2 YYNGEE. This CDR3 contains 14 residues. V was pared by 4 bases and J by 0 bases, with 10 bases between. Sequencing used T cells isolated from PBMCs. This chain connects TRBV9 to TRBJ1-2; D unresolved. The receptor was derived from a human donor in good health. Some clones in this sample may be carry-over from other donors' samples. The CDR3 DNA sequence: TGTGCCAGCAGCCCGAGCTTTACTAACTATGGCTACACCTTC. Amino acid sequence: CASSPSFTNYGYTF.